This T cell receptor beta chain appears in the sequencing data of a study of T cell responses to AZD1222 COVID-19 vaccine (dated by TCRdb to about 2021). About the investigation overall: A total of 230 to 250 trial participants underwent TCR sequencing, of whom about 210 had received two doses of AZD1222 and roughly 26 had received two doses of the MenACWY control vaccine. Trial participants were enrolled by age into subgroups of 18-55, 56-69 and 70-plus years, and around 140, 26 and 57 TCR-sequenced participants, respectively, were included in these subgroups. What the research found in general, with its limitations: The 56-69-year group was small, and its depth increase did not reach significance, likely because of low power. Spike-specific TCR breadth and depth rose significantly after two AZD1222 doses compared with day 0 and with MenACWY recipients. Conclusions about previously exposed vaccinees are limited, since just a handful of AZD1222 recipients were seropositive for SARS-CoV-2 at baseline. Vaccine-associated CD4 TCRs spanned the whole spike protein, with dominant responses in regions 160-218 and 743-854. Nearly half of unique spike-specific TCRs reportedly recognized epitopes outside regions mutated in the B.1.351 and B.1.1.7 variants. No day 14 peak-response samples were available, so repertoires were characterized only after the peak T cell response. Participants were mostly white British and included more females than males, and it was suggested by the authors that clonal diversity may have been underestimated.

The CDR3 regions of human TCRbeta chains were analyzed by immunosequencing. For the original study's pipeline: Repertoire TCRs were checked for matches against a reference library of SARS-CoV-2-specific TCRs that had been generated using the MIRA antigen-specificity platform. Breadth meant the fraction of unique TCRs that were SARS-CoV-2-associated, whereas depth meant the fraction of total T cells that were SARS-CoV-2-associated. Each spike-specific TCR was assigned to its reactive spike region and to a CD4 or CD8 class using the MIRA data. Log10-transformed breadth and depth values were compared by one-way ANOVA with Sidak's multiple comparisons tests. TCRdb retrieved this table from immuneACCESS and kept in-frame rearrangements only. Not all clones are present; in checked studies, unresolved V genes account for under half, and no reason is known for the remainder. V and J calls and clone size are given by that table; D and trimming were obtained from the DNA. A total of fewer than 200,000 clones appear in this sample, about 83% of them only once. Approximately 1% of the sample is in the top ten clones.

Concerning this clone: The antigen this receptor binds is unknown. Per-base qualities were not stored, and no clone one base away is much larger.

Explained via the paper, the time point label denotes: about 28 days (+/-7) after the second vaccine dose. Because spike-specific TCR depth and breadth did not differ between the two schedules, AZD1222 recipients who got a second dose at roughly 4 weeks were pooled with those who got a second dose at roughly 12 weeks. Vaccinee samples were obtained from the UK trials COV001 and COV002, which included a single-blind randomized controlled phase 2/3 trial of AZD1222 (ChAdOx1 nCoV-19) in healthy adults. Trial participant PBMC samples were collected at day 0 and day 28 after the second dose for TCRbeta chain sequencing. The specimen comprised peripheral blood, sampled 28 days after the second AZD1222 dose. The TCR was taken from an adult who received the AZD1222 COVID-19 vaccine.

This receptor carries the CDR3 CASSVGIRYEQYF. The DNA reads as follows: TGTGCCAGCAGTGTGGGCATTCGATACGAGCAGTACTTC. The sequence links TRBV2 to TRBJ2-7, with no reliable assignment of the D segment. CDR1 SNHLY and CDR2 FYNNEI were looked up in the germline V gene. Between the V and J ends, shortened by 4 bases and 4 bases respectively, the junction contains 11 bases. From the cysteine up to the phenylalanine, the CDR3 has a length of 13 residues. Of all the DNA, just the CDR3 is kept, 39 bases in frame from base 1.